The entry below gives a single T cell receptor beta chain sequence along with its context. Antigen unknown. The source of the sample is a study of early T cells in non-severe SARS-CoV-2 infection. Study summary: Bulk RNA from unsorted whole blood was sequenced; chains were unpaired.

Study-wide findings and caveats: Sequences matched to VDJdb favored anti-spike CD8 responses, while private and CD4 specificities were missed.

The V gene end was trimmed by 5 bases and the J gene end by 0 bases; junction bases not matched to a gene: 2. This CDR3 is built from 13 residues. Germline values: CDR1 SQVTM, CDR2 ANQGSEA. Each cDNA molecule carried a unique molecular identifier. TCRdb independently ran MiXCR on the 5' RACE reads; one entry per CDR3 protein. The sample has 85,000 to 100,000 distinct CDR3 sequences, approximately 11% seen once. The sequence was obtained from an adult who was a healthcare worker with PCR-confirmed SARS-CoV-2 infection or an uninfected control (not recorded which). Sample: whole blood, taken at baseline. The chain has TRBV29-1 and TRBJ2-3, with 7 bases aligning to TRBD2. The chain's CDR3 is CSVNSGSTDTQYF. The DNA of the CDR3 is TGCAGCGTTAATAGCGGGAGCACAGATACGCAGTATTTT.